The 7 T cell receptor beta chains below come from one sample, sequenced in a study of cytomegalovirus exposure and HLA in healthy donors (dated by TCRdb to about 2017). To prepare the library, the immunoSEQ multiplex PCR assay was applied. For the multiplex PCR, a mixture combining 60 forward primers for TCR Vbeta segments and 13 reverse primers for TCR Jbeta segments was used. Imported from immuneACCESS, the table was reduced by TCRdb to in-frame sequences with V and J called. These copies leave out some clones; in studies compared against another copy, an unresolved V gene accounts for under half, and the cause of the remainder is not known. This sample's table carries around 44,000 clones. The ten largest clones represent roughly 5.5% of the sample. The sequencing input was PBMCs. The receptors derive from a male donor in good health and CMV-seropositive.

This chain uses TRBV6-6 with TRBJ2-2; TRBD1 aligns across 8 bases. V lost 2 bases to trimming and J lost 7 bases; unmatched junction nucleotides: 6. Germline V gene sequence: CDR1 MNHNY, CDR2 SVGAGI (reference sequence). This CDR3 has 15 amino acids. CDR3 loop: CASSYRQGRGGELFF. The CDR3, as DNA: TGTGCCAGCAGTTACCGACAGGGGCGTGGCGGGGAGCTGTTTTTT.

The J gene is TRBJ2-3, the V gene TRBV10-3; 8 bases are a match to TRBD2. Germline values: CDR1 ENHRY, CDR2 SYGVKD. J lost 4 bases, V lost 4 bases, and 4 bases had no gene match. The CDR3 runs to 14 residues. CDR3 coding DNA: TGTGCCATCAGTGGGTCCGGGGGGGCAGATACGCAGTATTTT. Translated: CAISGSGGADTQYF.

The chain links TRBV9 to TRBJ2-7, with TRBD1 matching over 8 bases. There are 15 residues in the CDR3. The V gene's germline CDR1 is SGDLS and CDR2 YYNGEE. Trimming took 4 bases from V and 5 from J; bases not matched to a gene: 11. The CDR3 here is CASSFRQGSPHEQYF. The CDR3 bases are TGTGCCAGCAGCTTCCGACAGGGGAGTCCCCACGAGCAGTACTTC.

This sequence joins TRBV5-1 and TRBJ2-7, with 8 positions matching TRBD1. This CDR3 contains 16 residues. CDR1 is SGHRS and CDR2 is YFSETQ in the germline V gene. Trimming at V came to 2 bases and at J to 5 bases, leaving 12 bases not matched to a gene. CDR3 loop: CASSFGLPDRDHEQYF. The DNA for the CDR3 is TGCGCCAGCAGCTTTGGGCTACCGGACAGGGACCACGAGCAGTACTTC.

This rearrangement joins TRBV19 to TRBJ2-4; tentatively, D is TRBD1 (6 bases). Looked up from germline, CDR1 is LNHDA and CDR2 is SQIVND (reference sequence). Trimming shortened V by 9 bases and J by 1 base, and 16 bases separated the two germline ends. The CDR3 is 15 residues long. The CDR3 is CASNEQGMAKNIQYF. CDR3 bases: TGTGCCAGCAACGAGCAGGGGATGGCCAAAAACATTCAGTACTTC.

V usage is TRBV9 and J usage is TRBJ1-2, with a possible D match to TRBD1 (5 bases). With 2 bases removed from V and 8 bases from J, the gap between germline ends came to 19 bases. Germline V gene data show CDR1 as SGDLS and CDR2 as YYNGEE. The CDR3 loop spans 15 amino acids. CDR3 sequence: CASSVSPGRGEGYTF. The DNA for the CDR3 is TGTGCCAGCAGCGTCTCGCCCGGACGGGGGGAGGGCTACACCTTC.

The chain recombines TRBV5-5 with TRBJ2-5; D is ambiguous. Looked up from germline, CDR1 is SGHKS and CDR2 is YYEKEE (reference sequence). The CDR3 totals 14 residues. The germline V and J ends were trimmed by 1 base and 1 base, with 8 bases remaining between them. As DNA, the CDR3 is TGTGCCAGCAGCTTGTCCCAGGCCCAAGAGACCCAGTACTTC. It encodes CASSLSQAQETQYF.